This TCR beta chain was sequenced for a study of OX40 agonist ivuxolimab in advanced cancers. On the study more broadly: Participants could have had prior anti-PD-1, anti-PD-L1 or anti-CTLA-4 therapy, and about 40% had some.

Comments on this clone: The antigen remains undetermined.

Produced via immunoSEQ multiplex PCR; TCRdb's table is partial and in-frame only. The data show around 66,000 clones, with about 80% seen just once and approximately 4.8% held by the top ten. Study observations and caveats: Clonal expansion among partial responders at 0.1-3.0 mg/kg ranked near the lowest.

CDR1 is MDHEN, CDR2 SYDVKM, per germline. The length of the CDR3 is 16 residues. Trimming took off 4 bases at V and 7 bases at J, with 19 bases between the two ends. The sequence came from an adult with an advanced solid tumor such as melanoma, head and neck, liver or kidney cancer. This rearrangement joins TRBV28 to TRBJ1-4; D remains ambiguous. This sample comprised CD4+ or CD8+ T cells sorted from blood, obtained in a trial of the OX40 agonist ivuxolimab. The CDR3, as DNA: TGTGCCAGCAGTTCCCCCTTCAAGATCCGGAGTGAAAAACTGTTTTTT. Amino acids: CASSSPFKIRSEKLFF. Drawing the rest from reference TRBV28 and TRBJ1-4, the complete variable domain is DVKVTQSSRYLVKRTGEKVFLECVQDMDHENMFWYRQDPGLGLRLIYFSYDVKMKEKGDIPEGYSVSREKKERFSLILESASTNQTSMYLCASSSPFKIRSEKLFFGSGTQLSVL.